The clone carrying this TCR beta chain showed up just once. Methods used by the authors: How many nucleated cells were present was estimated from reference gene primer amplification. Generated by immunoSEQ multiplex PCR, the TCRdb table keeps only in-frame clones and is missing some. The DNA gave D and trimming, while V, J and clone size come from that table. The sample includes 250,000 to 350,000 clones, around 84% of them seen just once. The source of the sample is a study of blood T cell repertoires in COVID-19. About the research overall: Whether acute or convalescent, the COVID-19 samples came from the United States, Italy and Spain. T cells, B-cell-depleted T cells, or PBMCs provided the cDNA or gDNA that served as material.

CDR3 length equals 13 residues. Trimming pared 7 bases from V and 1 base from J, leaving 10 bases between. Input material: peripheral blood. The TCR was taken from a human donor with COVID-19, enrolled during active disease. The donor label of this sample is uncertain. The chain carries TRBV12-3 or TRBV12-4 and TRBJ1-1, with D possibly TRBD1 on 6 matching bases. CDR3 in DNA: TGTGCCAGCACCCGACAGGAGAACACTGAAGCTTTCTTT. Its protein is CASTRQENTEAFF.